Shown below are 10 T cell receptor beta chains from a single sample sequenced in a study of T cell repertoires in cytomegalovirus infection. TCRdb reprocessed the reads via MiXCR and lists one record per CDR3 protein. The repertoire holds some 110,000 distinct CDR3 sequences, with around 10% as singletons. No antigen has been assigned to these receptors. Source material: PBMCs, sequenced either directly or after in vitro stimulation (not recorded which). These receptors were obtained from a human donor in good health (CMV status not recorded). Some clones in this sample may be carry-over from other donors' samples.

This clonotype was detected ten times or more. V and J are TRBV7-6 and TRBJ2-3; D is perhaps TRBD2 (5 bases). The CDR3 totals 16 residues. Germline-derived CDR1 and CDR2 are SGHVS and FNYEAQ. V was cut by 4 bases and J by 2 bases, with 16 bases left in between. CDR3 loop: CASSSGSRGYTDTQYF. CDR3 DNA: TGTGCCAGCAGCTCAGGATCAAGAGGGTACACAGATACGCAGTATTTT.

This clonotype was picked up a small number of times. The chain links TRBV4-1 to TRBJ2-1; a possible D gene is TRBD2 (5 bases). This CDR3 contains 14 residues. With 2 bases removed from V and 7 bases from J, the gap between germline ends came to 12 bases. Per germline, CDR1 MGHRA and CDR2 YSYEKL. CDR3 bases: TGCGCCAGCAGCCAAACCGGGGTAACGAATGAGCAGTTCTTC. This translates into CASSQTGVTNEQFF.

Regarding this clonotype: A much larger clone differs from this one at a single base, so this may be a read error. The chain recombines TRBV6-6 with TRBJ2-7; D tentatively fits TRBD1 or TRBD2 (7 bases each). The CDR3 covers 13 residues. Per germline, CDR1 MNHNY and CDR2 SVGAGI (reference sequence). The CDR3 sequence: CAGSGAGGYEQYF. CDR3 nucleotide sequence: TGTGCCGGCAGCGGGGCAGGGGGCTACGAGCAGTACTTC.

This clonotype was seen at least ten times. This chain links TRBV28 with TRBJ2-1; D is undetermined. This CDR3 comprises 12 residues. The germline V gene encodes CDR1 MDHEN and CDR2 SYDVKM. Trimming removed 3 bases at V and 6 bases at J, with 6 bases between. This CDR3 reads CASSFYSNEQFF. The CDR3 nucleotides are TGTGCCAGCAGTTTCTATTCCAATGAGCAGTTCTTC.

This clonotype showed up many times. The J gene is TRBJ2-5, the V gene TRBV5-8; 16 nucleotides match TRBD2. Germline loops: CDR1 SGHTS, CDR2 YDEGEE. The CDR3 is made up of 17 amino acids. Germline trimming cut 4 bases from V and 4 bases from J; bases unmatched to any gene: 7. DNA for the CDR3: TGTGCCAGCAGCCTAGGGACTAGCGGGAGGGCCGGAGAGACCCAGTACTTC. It is translated as CASSLGTSGRAGETQYF. Full variable domain (missing parts from reference TRBV5-8 and TRBJ2-5): EAGVTQSPTHLIKTRGQQATLRCSPISGHTSVYWYQQALGLGLQFLLWYDEGEERNRGNFPPRFSGRQFPNYSSELNVNALELEDSALYLCASSLGTSGRAGETQYFGPGTRLLVL.

Many counts were recorded for this clonotype. One junction end disagrees with the germline gene, perhaps due to a read error. The CDR3 loop is CASSLADSQETQYF. The CDR3, as DNA: TGTGCCAGCAGCCTAGCCGACAGTCAAGAGACCCAGTACTTC. The rearrangement links TRBV7-2 to TRBJ2-5; D may be TRBD1 or TRBD2 (5 bases each). This CDR3 contains 14 residues. Germline V gene data show CDR1 as SGHTA and CDR2 as FQGNSA.

At least ten counts were recorded for this clonotype. This chain joins TRBV7-2 and TRBJ2-3, with D unresolved. This CDR3 has 15 amino acids. Per the germline V gene, CDR1 is SGHTA and CDR2 is FQGNSA. The V and J ends lost 1 base and 2 bases respectively, with 10 bases between them. The CDR3 bases are TGTGCCAGCAGCTTAGTGACGGGTAACACAGATACGCAGTATTTT. This sequence encodes CASSLVTGNTDTQYF.

This clonotype was counted ten times or more. The V gene is TRBV7-2, the J gene TRBJ1-1; D unclear. Germline V lookup: CDR1 SGHTA, CDR2 FQGNSA. V was pared by 1 base and J by 0 bases, with 9 bases between. The CDR3 sequence is 15 residues long. The chain's CDR3 is CASSLDRVMNTEAFF. As DNA, the CDR3 is TGTGCCAGCAGCTTAGATAGAGTCATGAACACTGAAGCTTTCTTT.

This clonotype was seen only a few times. This sequence joins TRBV6-1 and TRBJ1-5; D is perhaps TRBD1 (5 bases). The CDR3 is 15 residues long. V lost 1 base and J lost 3, with 10 bases in between. Germline assignment: CDR1 MNHNS and CDR2 SASEGT. This CDR3 reads CASSEGWTLNQPQHF. In DNA form, the CDR3 reads TGTGCCAGCAGTGAAGGGTGGACACTCAATCAGCCCCAGCATTTT.

The table lists this clonotype with many counts. J is TRBJ2-1 and V is TRBV7-2, with 10 bases matching TRBD2. Per the germline V gene, CDR1 is SGHTA and CDR2 is FQGNSA. After removal of 5 bases from V and 7 bases from J, the junction contained 14 bases not matched to a gene. This CDR3 is 17 amino acids long. The CDR3 region has the DNA TGTGCCAGCAGCCCCGAAGACTTAGCGGGAGGAGGTAATGAGCAGTTCTTC. Its protein product is CASSPEDLAGGGNEQFF.